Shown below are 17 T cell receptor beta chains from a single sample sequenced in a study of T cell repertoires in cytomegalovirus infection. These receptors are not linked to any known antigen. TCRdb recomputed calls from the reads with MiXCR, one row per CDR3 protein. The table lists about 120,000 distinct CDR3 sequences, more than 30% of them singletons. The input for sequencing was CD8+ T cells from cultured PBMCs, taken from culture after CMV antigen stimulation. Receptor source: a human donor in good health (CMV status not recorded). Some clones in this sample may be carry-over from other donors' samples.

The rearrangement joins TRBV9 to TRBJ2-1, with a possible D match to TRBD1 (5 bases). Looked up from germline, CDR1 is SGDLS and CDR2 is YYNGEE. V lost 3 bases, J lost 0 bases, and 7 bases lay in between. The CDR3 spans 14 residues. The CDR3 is CASSEDSSYNEQFF. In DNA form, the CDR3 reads TGTGCCAGCAGCGAAGACAGCTCCTACAATGAGCAGTTCTTC.

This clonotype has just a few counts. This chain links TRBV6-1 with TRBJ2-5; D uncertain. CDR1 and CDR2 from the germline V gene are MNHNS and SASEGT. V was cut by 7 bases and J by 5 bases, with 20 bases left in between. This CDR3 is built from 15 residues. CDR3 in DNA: TGTGCCAGCAAACAATTGGAGTCCCTGATGGAGACCCAGTACTTC. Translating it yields CASKQLESLMETQYF.

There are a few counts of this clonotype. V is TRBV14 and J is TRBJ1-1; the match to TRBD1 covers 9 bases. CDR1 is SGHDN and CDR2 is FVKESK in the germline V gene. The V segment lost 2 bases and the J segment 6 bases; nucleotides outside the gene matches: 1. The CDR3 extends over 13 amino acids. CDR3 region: CASSQTGGSEAFF. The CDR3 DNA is TGTGCCAGCAGCCAAACAGGGGGCTCTGAAGCTTTCTTT.

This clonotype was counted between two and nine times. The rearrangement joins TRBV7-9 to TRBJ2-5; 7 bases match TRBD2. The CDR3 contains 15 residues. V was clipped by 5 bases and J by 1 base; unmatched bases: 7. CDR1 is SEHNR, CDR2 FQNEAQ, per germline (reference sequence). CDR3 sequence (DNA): TGTGCCAGCAGCGCCGGGACTACCACCCAAGAGACCCAGTACTTC. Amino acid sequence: CASSAGTTTQETQYF.

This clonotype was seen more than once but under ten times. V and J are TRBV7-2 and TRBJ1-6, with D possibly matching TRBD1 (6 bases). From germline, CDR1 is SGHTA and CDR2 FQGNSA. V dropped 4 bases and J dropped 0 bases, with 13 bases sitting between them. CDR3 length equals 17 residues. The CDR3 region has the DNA TGTGCCAGCAGCTCTGTTAAGGACAGCTCCTATAATTCACCCCTCCACTTT. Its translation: CASSSVKDSSYNSPLHF.

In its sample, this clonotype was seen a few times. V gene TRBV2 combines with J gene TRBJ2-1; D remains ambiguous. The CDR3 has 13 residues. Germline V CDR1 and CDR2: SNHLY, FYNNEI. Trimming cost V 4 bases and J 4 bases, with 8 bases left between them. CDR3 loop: CASSGSRYNEQFF. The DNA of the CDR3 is TGTGCCAGCAGTGGTAGCAGGTACAATGAGCAGTTCTTC.

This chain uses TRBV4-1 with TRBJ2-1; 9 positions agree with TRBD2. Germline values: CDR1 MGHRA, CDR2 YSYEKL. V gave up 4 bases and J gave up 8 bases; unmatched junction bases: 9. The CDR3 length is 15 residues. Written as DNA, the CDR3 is TGCGCCAGCAGCCTGGGCGGGGGGGCCGTCGATGAGCAGTTCTTC. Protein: CASSLGGGAVDEQFF.

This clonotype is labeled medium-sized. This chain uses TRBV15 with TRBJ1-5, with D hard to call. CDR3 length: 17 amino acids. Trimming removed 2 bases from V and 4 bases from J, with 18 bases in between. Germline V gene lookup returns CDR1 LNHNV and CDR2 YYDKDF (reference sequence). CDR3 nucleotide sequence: TGTGCCACCAGCAGACGGTTCAGGACGGAGAATAATCAGCCCCAGCATTTT. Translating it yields CATSRRFRTENNQPQHF.

This CDR3 reads CASSPTGGRYNEQFF. CDR3 in DNA: TGTGCCAGCAGCCCGACAGGGGGCCGCTACAATGAGCAGTTCTTC. The V and J genes are TRBV7-6 and TRBJ2-1, with TRBD1 matching over 10 bases. Germline V gene lookup returns CDR1 SGHVS and CDR2 FNYEAQ. Trimming cost V 5 bases and J 3 bases; bases outside gene matches: 4. The CDR3 runs 15 residues.

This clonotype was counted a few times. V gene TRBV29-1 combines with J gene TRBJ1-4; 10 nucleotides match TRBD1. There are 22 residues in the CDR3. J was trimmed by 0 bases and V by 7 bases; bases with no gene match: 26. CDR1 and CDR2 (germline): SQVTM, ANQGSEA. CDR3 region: CSAIPGQGRRVTRLATNEKLFF. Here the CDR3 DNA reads TGCAGCGCCATACCGGGACAGGGGCGACGGGTAACCCGCCTTGCAACTAATGAAAAACTGTTTTTT.

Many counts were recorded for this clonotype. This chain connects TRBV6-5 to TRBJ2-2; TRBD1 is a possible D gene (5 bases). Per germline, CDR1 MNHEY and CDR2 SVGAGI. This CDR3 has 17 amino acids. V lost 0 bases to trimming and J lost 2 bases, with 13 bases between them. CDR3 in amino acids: CASSYSSQDFNTGELFF. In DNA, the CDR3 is TGTGCCAGCAGTTACTCGTCACAGGATTTTAACACCGGGGAGCTGTTTTTT.

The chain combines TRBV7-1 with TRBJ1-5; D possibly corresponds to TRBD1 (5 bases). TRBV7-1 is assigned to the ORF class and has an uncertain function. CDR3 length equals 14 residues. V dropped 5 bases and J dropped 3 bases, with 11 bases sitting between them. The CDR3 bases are TGTGCCAGCAGCCACGGGGGGAACAATCAGCCCCAGCATTTT. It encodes CASSHGGNNQPQHF.

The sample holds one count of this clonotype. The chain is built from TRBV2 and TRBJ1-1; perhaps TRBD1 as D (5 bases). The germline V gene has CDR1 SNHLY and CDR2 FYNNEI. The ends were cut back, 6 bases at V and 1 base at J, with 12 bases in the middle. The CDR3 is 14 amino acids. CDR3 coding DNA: TGTGCCAGCAGCCCGGACACCGGGAACACTGAAGCTTTCTTT. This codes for CASSPDTGNTEAFF.

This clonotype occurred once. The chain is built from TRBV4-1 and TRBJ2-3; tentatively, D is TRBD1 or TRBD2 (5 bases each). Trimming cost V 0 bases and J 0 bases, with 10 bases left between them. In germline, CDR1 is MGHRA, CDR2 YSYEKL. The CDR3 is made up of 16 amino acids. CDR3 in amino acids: CASSQDGGTSTDTQYF. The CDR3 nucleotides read TGCGCCAGCAGCCAAGATGGGGGAACTAGCACAGATACGCAGTATTTT.

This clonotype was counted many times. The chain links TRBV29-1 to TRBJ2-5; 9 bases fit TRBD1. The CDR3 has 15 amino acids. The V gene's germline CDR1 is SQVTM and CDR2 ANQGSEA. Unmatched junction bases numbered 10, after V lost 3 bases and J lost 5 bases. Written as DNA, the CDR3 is TGCAGCGTTGACCTACAGGGGGCGGTGGGGGAGACCCAGTACTTC. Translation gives CSVDLQGAVGETQYF. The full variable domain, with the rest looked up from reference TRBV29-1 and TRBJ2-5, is SAVISQKPSRDICQRGTSLTIQCQVDSQVTMMFWYRQQPGQSLTLIATANQGSEATYESGFVIDKFPISRPNLTFSTLTVSNMSPEDSSIYLCSVDLQGAVGETQYFGPGTRLLVL.

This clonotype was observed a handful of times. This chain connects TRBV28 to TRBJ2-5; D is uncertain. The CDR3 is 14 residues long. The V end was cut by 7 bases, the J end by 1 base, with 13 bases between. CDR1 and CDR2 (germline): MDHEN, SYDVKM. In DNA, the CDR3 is TGTGCCAGCAACCTCAAGGACCTCCAAGAGACCCAGTACTTC. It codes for CASNLKDLQETQYF.

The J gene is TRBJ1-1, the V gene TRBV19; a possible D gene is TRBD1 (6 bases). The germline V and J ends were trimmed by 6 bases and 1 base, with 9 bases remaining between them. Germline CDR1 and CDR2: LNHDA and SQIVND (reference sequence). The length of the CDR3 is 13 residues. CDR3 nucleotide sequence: TGTGCCAGTAGGATGGGACAGAACACTGAAGCTTTCTTT. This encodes CASRMGQNTEAFF.